This TCR beta chain was sequenced in a study of T-cell reconstitution after alpha-beta-depleted transplantation in children. This clonotype occurred many times. Unique molecular identifiers were incorporated when the TCRbeta library was constructed. A single record per CDR3 protein comes from TCRdb applying MiXCR to the PCR reads. This table holds hundreds of thousands of distinct CDR3 sequences, about 10% found once. Trimming took off 1 base at V and 6 bases at J, with 3 bases between the two ends. Germline loops: CDR1 LNHNV, CDR2 YYDKDF (reference sequence). The CDR3 has 12 residues. This specimen consisted of PBMCs, obtained before TCRalphabeta/CD19-depleted stem cell transplant. This sequence originates from a child aged 2 to 10 with inherited bone marrow failure, due to receive a stem cell transplant. This rearrangement joins TRBV15 to TRBJ1-4; D unresolved. The CDR3 region has the DNA TGTGCCACCAGCAGAGGGGATGAAAAACTGTTTTTT. This sequence encodes CATSRGDEKLFF.